The clone carrying this T cell receptor (beta chain) occurred many times. Its antigen is undetermined. These data are taken from a study of response to subunit inactivated influenza vaccine. MiXCR was run by TCRdb on the RT-PCR reads, yielding one entry per CDR3 protein. The repertoire includes hundreds of thousands of distinct CDR3 sequences, 13% of them detected once, and around 13% sits in the top ten. Findings of the study overall: T cells newly recruited by each seasonal influenza vaccination are few, the authors suggested.

The sequences come from PBMCs from blood, collected more than 35 days after vaccination. The TCR originated in a man in his fifties or sixties who received an inactivated influenza vaccine.

The CDR3 nucleotides read TGTGCCAGCAGCCATTGGGCCTCCTACGAGCAGTACTTC. Residues: CASSHWASYEQYF. The gene calls are TRBV7-9 and TRBJ2-7, with unresolved D. CDR3 size: 13 residues. CDR1 is SEHNR, CDR2 FQNEAQ, per germline (reference sequence). The V and J ends lost 5 bases and 0 bases respectively, with 8 bases between them.